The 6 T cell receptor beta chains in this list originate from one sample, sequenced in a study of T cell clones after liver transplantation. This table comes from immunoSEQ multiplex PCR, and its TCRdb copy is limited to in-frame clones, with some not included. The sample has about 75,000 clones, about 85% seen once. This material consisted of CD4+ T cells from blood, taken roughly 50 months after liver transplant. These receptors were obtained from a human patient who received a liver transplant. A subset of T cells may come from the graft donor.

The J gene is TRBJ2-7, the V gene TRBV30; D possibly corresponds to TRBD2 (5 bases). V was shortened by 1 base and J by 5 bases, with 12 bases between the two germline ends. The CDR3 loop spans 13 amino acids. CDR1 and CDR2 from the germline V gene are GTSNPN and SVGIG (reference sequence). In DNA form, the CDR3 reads TGTGCCTGGAGTGGCGGTTTGGGAGACGAGCAGTACTTC. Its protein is CAWSGGLGDEQYF.

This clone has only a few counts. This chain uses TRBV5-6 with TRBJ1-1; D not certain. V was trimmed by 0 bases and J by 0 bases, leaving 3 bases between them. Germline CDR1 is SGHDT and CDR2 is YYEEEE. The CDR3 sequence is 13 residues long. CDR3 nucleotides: TGTGCCAGCAGCTTGGAAGTGAACACTGAAGCTTTCTTT. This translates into CASSLEVNTEAFF.

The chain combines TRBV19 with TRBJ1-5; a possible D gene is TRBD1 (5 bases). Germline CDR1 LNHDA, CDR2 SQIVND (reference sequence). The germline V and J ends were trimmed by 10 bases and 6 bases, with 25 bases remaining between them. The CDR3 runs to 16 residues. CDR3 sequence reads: CATSKETGLRPQPQHF. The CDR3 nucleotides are TGTGCCACCTCTAAGGAAACGGGACTGCGTCCTCAGCCCCAGCATTTT.

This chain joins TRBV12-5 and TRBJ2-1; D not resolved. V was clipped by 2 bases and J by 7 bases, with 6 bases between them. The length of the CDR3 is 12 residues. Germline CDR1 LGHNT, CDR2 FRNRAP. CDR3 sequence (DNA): TGTGCTAGTGGTTTGAGTCAGAATGAGCAGTTCTTC. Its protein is CASGLSQNEQFF.

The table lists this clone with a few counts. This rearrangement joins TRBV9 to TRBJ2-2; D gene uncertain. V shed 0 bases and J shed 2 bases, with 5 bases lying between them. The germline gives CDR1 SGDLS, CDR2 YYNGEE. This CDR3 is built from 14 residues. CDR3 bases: TGTGCCAGCAGCGTAGGAGTAAACACCGGGGAGCTGTTTTTT. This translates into CASSVGVNTGELFF.

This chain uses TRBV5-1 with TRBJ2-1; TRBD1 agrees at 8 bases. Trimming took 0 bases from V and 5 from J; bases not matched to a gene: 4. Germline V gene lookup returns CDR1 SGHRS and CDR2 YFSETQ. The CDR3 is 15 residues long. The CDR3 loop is CASSLGQGANNEQFF. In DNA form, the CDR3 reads TGCGCCAGCAGCTTGGGTCAGGGGGCGAACAATGAGCAGTTCTTC.